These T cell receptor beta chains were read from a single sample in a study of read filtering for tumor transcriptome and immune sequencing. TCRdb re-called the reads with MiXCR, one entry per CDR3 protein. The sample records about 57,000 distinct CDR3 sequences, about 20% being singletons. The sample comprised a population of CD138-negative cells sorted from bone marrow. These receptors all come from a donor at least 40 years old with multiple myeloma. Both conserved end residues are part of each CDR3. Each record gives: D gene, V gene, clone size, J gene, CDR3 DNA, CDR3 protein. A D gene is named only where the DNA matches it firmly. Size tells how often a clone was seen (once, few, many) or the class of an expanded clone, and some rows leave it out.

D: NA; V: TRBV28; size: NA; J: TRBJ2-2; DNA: TGTGCCAGCAGTTTACAGGCCCCCGGCACCGGGGAGCTGTTTTTT; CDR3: CASSLQAPGTGELFF
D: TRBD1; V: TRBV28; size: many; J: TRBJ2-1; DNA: TGTGCCAGCAGTCTAGACAGGGCGTGGAACTACAATGAGCAGTTCTTC; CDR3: CASSLDRAWNYNEQFF
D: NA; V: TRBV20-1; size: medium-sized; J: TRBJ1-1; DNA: TGCAGTGTCACACAGGGCCACACTGAAGCTTTCTTT; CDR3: CSVTQGHTEAFF
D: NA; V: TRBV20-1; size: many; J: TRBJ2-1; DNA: TGCAGTGCTAGAGTTGGGTTGCAGTTCTTC; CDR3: CSARVGLQFF
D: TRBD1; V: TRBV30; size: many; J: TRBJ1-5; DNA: TGTGCCTGGAGTCAGGACAGGGGGCAGGGAGTGCCCCAGCATTTT; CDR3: CAWSQDRGQGVPQHF
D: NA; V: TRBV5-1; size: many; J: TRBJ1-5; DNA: TGCGCCAGCAGCTTGGACCACCCTGGTCAGCCCCAGCATTTT; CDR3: CASSLDHPGQPQHF
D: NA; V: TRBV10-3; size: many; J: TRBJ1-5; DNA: TGTGCCATCAGTGGTGGACATATAAGCAATCAGCCCCAGCATTTT; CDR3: CAISGGHISNQPQHF
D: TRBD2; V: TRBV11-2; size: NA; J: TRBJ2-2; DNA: TGTGCCAGCAGCGCACTAGCGGGGAACACCGGGGAGCTGTTTTTT; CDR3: CASSALAGNTGELFF
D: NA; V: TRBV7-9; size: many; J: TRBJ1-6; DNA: TGTGCCAGCAGCGGAATCGGCGACCCCGCACCCCTCCACTTT; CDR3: CASSGIGDPAPLHF
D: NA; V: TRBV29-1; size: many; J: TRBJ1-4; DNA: TGCAGCGTTGAAGACCTGAACAGTGCAACTAATGAAAAACTGTTTTTT; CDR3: CSVEDLNSATNEKLFF
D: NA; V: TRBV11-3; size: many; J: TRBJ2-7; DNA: TGTGCCAGCAGCTTCTCGAGGAACGGGAACTACGAGCAGTACTTC; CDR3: CASSFSRNGNYEQYF
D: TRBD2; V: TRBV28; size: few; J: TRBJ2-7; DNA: TGTGCCAGCACCAGGAGCGGGGGGCCCGTCTCCTACGAGCAGTACTTC; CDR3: CASTRSGGPVSYEQYF
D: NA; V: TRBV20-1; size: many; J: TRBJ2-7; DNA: TGCAGTGCTAGAGCGGGGTTCTCCACCTACGAGCAGTACTTC; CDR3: CSARAGFSTYEQYF
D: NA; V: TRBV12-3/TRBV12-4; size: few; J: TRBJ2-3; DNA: TGTGCCAGCAGTTCTCGGGTAGCGAGTCGTACTCAAACAGATACGCAGTATTTT; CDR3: CASSSRVASRTQTDTQYF
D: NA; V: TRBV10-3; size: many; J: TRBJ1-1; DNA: TGTGCCATCAGTGCCCTTACAGGGAACACTGAAGCTTTCTTT; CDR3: CAISALTGNTEAFF
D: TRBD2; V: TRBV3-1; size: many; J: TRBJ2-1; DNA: TGTGCCAGCAGCCAAGGGGTGGGTATAGCGGGGGGGCAGGCCAATGAGCAGTTCTTC; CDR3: CASSQGVGIAGGQANEQFF
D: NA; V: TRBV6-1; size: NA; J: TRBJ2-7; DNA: TGTGCCAGCAGTGAAGCGACAGGGGAGGGTTACGAGCAGTACTTC; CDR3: CASSEATGEGYEQYF
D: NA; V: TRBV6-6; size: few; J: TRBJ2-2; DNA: TGTGCCAGCAGGGCCACAGGGGGGACGGAAGCGGGAGCTGGAACCGGGGAGCTGTTTTTT; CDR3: CASRATGGTEAGAGTGELFF
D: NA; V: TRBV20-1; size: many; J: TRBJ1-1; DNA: TGCAGTGCTAGGTTGGGCCAGTTGAACACTGAAGCTTTCTTT; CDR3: CSARLGQLNTEAFF
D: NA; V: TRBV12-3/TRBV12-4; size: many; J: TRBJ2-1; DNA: TGTGCCAGCAGTTTCGTATGGCAATCGGGAGTCATCCCGTTCTTC; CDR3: CASSFVWQSGVIPFF
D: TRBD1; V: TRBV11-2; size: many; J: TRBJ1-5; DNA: TGTGCCAGCAGCCGGGGGACAGGGGCACGGCAGCCCCAGCATTTT; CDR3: CASSRGTGARQPQHF
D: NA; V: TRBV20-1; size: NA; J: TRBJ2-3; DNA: TGCAGTGCTACCCCCGCCGACGGATACACAGATACGCAGTATTTT; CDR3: CSATPADGYTDTQYF
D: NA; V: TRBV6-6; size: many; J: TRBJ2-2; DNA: TGTGCCAGCAGTTACCCGCAGGGGAACACCGGGGAGCTGTTTTTT; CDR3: CASSYPQGNTGELFF
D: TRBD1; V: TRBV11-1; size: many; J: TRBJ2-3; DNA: TGTGCCAGCAGCTGGGACAGGGGCGGAGATACGCAGTATTTT; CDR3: CASSWDRGGDTQYF
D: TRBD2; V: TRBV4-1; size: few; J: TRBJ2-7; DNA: TGCGCCAGCAGCCAACCTAGCGGGAGTTTGGGGCAGTACTTC; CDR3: CASSQPSGSLGQYF
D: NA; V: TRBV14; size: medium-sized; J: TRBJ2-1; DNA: TGTGCCAGCAGCCAATCATACGAGCAGTTCTTC; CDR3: CASSQSYEQFF
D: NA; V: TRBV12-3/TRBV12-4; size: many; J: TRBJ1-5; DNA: TGTGCCAGCAGTTCATCCGGGGGGCGCGGAAGCAATCAGCCCCAGCATTTT; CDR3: CASSSSGGRGSNQPQHF
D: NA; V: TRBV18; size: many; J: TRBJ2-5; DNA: TGTGCCAGCTCACCCGGACGGTCAGAGACCCAGTACTTC; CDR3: CASSPGRSETQYF